Included here is one TCR beta chain sequence, with context. Its antigen is not identified. The CDR3 is made up of 15 amino acids. From germline, CDR1 is DFQATT and CDR2 SNEGSKA (reference sequence). J lost 2 bases, V lost 1 base, and 4 bases had no gene match. The data are from a study of T cells in Graves' hyperthyroidism and ophthalmopathy. Points from the study as a whole: Ophthalmopathy onset followed model prediction by a median around 6.9 months. A model of 13 V-J features distinguished ophthalmopathy from stable hyperthyroidism.

It was RNA transcripts that yielded the amplified TCR beta CDR3 regions. A set of HTBI primers served as the primers for a first-round RT-PCR of the TCR CDR3. TCRdb passed the multiplex PCR reads through MiXCR, listing each CDR3 protein once. The sample carries 500,000 to 750,000 distinct CDR3 sequences, less than 20% recorded once. This chain connects TRBV20-1 to TRBJ1-1; TRBD1 agrees at 10 bases. The sequencing sample was made of blood. This TCR was sampled from a woman aged 30 to 39 with Graves' hyperthyroidism. The CDR3 coding sequence is TGCAGTGCTAGAGCCGGGACAGGGGTTAACACTGAAGCTTTCTTT. Amino acids: CSARAGTGVNTEAFF.